This T cell receptor (beta chain) is drawn from a study of blood T cell repertoires in COVID-19. Looked up from germline, CDR1 is SGHTA and CDR2 is FQGNSA. The CDR3 runs 16 residues. Trimming removed 1 base from V and 7 bases from J; junction bases left unmatched: 9. Profiling relied on immunoSEQ multiplex PCR, and the TCRdb table lists in-frame clones only, not all of them. The sample lists approximately 150,000 clones, around 88% seen once, with about 1.5% in the top ten. This receptor was taken from a woman aged 60 to 75 with acute or convalescent COVID-19. The sample consisted of peripheral blood. V gene TRBV7-2 combines with J gene TRBJ2-3; 9 bases map to TRBD2. The CDR3 DNA is TGTGCCAGCAGCTTAGTTAGCGGGGGAGGCGGAAATACGCAGTATTTT. Its protein is CASSLVSGGGGNTQYF.